This is a list of T cell receptor beta chains from one sample in a study of shared clonotypes between healthy human individuals. Profiled with immunoSEQ multiplex PCR; TCRdb holds only in-frame clones, not every one. Among over 750,000 clones listed, around 96% were seen once. Sequencing was performed on naive CD8+ T cells sorted from blood. The source is a man between 25 and 39 years old in good health. CDR3s include the opening cysteine and the closing phenylalanine or tryptophan. The size field is filled for only some rows; it gives once, few, many or a size class.

J	size	V	CDR3
TRBJ1-5	NA	TRBV27	CASSYLGDRGDQPQHF
TRBJ1-1	NA	TRBV9	CASSVGRSGGENTEAFF
TRBJ1-2	NA	TRBV7-9	CASSLDNQGYGYTF
TRBJ2-5	few	TRBV5-1	CASSEGTAPRLLQETQYF
TRBJ2-3	NA	TRBV7-9	CASSFGSPLQTQYF
TRBJ1-2	once	TRBV5-4	CASSLRGSNYGYTF
TRBJ1-4	NA	TRBV18	CASSVRGRLRDEKLFF
TRBJ1-2	NA	TRBV5-6	CASSFWSGDYGYTF
TRBJ2-5	NA	TRBV7-9	CASSQNQGPGQQETQYF
TRBJ2-1	NA	TRBV6-6	CASSFQREAYNEQFF
TRBJ1-5	NA	TRBV2	CASSDGLGNQPQHF